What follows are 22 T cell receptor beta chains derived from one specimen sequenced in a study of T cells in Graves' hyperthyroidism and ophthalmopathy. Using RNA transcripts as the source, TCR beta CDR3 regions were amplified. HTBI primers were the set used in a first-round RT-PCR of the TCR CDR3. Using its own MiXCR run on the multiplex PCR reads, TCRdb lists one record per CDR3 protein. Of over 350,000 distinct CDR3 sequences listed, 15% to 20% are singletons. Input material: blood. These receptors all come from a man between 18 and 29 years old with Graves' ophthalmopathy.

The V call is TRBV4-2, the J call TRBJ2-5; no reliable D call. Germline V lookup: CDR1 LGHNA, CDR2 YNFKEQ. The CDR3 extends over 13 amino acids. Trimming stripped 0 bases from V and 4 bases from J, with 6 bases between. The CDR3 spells CASSQDSRETQYF. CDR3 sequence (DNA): TGTGCCAGCAGCCAAGATTCCAGAGAGACCCAGTACTTC.

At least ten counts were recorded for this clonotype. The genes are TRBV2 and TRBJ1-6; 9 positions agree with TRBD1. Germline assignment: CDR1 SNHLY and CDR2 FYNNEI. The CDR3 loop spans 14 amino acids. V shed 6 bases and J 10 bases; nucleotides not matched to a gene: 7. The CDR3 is CASRKGQGRSPLHF. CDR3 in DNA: TGTGCCAGCAGAAAGGGACAGGGACGGTCACCCCTCCACTTT.

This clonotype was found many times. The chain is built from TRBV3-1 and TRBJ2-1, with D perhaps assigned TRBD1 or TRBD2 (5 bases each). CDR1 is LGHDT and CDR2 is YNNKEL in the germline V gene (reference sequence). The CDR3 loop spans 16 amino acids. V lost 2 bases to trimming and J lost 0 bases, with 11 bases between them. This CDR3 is CASSQRGAHSYNEQFF. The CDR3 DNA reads TGTGCCAGCAGCCAAAGAGGGGCCCACTCCTACAATGAGCAGTTCTTC.

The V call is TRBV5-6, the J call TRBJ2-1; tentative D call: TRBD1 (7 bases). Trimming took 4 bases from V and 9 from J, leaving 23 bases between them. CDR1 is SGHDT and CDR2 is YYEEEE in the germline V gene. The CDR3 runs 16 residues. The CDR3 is CASSPFEQGGYREQFF. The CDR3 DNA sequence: TGTGCCAGCAGCCCCTTCGAGCAGGGGGGATATCGTGAGCAGTTCTTC.

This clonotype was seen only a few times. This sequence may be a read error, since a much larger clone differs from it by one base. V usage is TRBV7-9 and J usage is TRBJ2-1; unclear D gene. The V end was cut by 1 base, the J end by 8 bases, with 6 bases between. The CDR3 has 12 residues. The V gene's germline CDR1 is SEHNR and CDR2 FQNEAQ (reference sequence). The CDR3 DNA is TGTGCCAGCAGCTTAGAAGTGGATGAGCAGTTCTTC. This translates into CASSLEVDEQFF.

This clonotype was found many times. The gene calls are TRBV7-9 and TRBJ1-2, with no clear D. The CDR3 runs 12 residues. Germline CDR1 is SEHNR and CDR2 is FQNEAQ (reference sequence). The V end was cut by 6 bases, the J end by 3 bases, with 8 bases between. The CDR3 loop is CASSSGYYGYTF. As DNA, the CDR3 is TGTGCCAGCAGTAGCGGGTACTATGGCTACACCTTC.

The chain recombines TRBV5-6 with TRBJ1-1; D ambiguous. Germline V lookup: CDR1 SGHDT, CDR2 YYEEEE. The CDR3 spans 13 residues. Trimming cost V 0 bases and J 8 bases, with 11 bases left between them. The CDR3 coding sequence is TGTGCCAGCAGCTTGGTAGCGAGTCAGGAAGCTTTCTTT. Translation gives CASSLVASQEAFF. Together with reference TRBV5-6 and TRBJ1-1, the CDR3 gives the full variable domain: DAGVTQSPTHLIKTRGQQVTLRCSPKSGHDTVSWYQQALGQGPQFIFQYYEEEERQRGNFPDRFSGHQFPNYSSELNVNALLLGDSALYLCASSLVASQEAFFGQGTRLTVV.

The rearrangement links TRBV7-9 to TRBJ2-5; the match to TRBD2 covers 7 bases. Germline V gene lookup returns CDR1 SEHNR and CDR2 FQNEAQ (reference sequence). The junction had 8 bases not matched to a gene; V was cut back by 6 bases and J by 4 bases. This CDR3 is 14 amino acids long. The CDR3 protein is CASRGAGRGETQYF. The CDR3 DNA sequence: TGTGCCAGCAGGGGAGCGGGAAGAGGAGAGACCCAGTACTTC.

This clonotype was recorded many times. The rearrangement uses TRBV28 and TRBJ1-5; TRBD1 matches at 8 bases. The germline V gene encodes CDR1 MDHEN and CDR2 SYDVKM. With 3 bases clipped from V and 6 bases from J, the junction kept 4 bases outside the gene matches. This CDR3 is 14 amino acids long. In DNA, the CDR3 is TGTGCCAGCAGTTTTCCACAGGGGGGTCAGCCCCAGCATTTT. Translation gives CASSFPQGGQPQHF.

The DNA of the CDR3 is TGCAGCGTTGTTAGGGATTCCCACGAGCAGTACTTC. This sequence encodes CSVVRDSHEQYF. This sequence joins TRBV29-1 and TRBJ2-7; no clear D gene. Per the germline V gene, CDR1 is SQVTM and CDR2 is ANQGSEA. V lost 4 bases and J 5 bases, leaving 12 bases between the germline ends. The CDR3 covers 12 residues.

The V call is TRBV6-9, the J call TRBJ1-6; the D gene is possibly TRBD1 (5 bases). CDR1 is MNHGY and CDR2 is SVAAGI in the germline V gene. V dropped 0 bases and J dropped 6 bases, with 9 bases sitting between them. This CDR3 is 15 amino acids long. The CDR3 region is CASSYSGGGNSPLHF. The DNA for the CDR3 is TGTGCCAGCAGTTATTCCGGGGGTGGTAATTCACCCCTCCACTTT.

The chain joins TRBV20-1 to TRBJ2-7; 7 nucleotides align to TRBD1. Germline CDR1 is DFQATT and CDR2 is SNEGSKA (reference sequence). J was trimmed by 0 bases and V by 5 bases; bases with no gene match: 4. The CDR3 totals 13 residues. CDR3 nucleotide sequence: TGCAGTGCTGCCGGGACAGACTCCTACGAGCAGTACTTC. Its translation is CSAAGTDSYEQYF.

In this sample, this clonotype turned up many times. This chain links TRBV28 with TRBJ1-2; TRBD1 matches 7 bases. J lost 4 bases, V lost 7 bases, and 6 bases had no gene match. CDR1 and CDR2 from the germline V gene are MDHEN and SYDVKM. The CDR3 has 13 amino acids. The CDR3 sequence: CASTPRDSYGYTF. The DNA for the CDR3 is TGTGCCAGCACCCCGCGGGACAGCTATGGCTACACCTTC.

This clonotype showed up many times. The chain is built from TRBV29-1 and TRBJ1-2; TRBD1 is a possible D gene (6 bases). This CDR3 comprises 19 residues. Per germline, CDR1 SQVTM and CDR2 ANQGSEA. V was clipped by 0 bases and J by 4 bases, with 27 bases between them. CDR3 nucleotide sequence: TGCAGCGTTGAAGATCCAAGTGGACGGAGGGGGATAGCGGGCTATGGCTACACCTTC. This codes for CSVEDPSGRRGIAGYGYTF.

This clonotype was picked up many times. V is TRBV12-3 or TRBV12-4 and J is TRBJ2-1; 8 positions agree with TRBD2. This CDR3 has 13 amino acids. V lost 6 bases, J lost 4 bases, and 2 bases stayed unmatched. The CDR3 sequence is CASSKRGYNEQFF. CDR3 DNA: TGTGCCAGCAGCAAGCGGGGGTACAATGAGCAGTTCTTC.

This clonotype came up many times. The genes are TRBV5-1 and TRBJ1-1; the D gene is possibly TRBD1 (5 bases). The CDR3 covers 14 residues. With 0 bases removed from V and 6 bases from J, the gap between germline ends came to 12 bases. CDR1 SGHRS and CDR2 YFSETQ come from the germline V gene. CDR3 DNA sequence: TGCGCCAGCAGCTTGGATGGGGGTGGTGCTGAAGCTTTCTTT. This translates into CASSLDGGGAEAFF.

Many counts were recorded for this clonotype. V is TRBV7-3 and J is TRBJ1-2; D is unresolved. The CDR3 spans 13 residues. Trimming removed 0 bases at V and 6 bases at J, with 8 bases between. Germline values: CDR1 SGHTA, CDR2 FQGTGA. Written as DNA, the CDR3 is TGTGCCAGCAGCTTAACGCTCGGGGATGGCTACACCTTC. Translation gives CASSLTLGDGYTF.

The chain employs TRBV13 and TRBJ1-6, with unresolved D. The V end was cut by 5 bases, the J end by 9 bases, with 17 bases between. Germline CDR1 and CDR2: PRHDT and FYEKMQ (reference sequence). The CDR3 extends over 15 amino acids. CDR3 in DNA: TGTGCCAGCAGCCTCCGGGGTGGTGAATTTTCACCCCTCCACTTT. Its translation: CASSLRGGEFSPLHF.

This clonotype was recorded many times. CDR3 sequence: CASSLRLAGGSDTQYF. The CDR3 DNA reads TGTGCCAGCTCCTTGAGGCTAGCGGGGGGGTCAGATACGCAGTATTTT. The gene calls are TRBV7-2 and TRBJ2-3; 12 nucleotides agree with TRBD2. The CDR3 spans 16 residues. After removal of 8 bases from V and 4 bases from J, the junction contained 10 bases not matched to a gene. The germline V gene encodes CDR1 SGHTA and CDR2 FQGNSA.

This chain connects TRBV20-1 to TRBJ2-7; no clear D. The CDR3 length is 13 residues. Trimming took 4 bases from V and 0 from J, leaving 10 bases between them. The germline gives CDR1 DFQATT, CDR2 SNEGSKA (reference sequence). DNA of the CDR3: TGCAGTGCTAATATCGGCCTCTCCTACGAGCAGTACTTC. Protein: CSANIGLSYEQYF.

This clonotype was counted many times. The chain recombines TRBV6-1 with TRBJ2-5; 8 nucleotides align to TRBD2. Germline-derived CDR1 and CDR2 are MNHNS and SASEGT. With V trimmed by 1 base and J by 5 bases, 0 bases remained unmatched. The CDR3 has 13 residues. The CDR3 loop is CASSEGLAETQYF. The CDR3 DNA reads TGTGCCAGCAGTGAAGGACTAGCGGAGACCCAGTACTTC.

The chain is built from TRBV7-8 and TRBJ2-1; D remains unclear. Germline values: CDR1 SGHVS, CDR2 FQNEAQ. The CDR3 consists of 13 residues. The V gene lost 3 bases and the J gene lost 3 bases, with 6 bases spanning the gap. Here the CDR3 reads CASSFQSYNEQFF. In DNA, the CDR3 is TGTGCCAGCAGCTTCCAGAGCTACAATGAGCAGTTCTTC.